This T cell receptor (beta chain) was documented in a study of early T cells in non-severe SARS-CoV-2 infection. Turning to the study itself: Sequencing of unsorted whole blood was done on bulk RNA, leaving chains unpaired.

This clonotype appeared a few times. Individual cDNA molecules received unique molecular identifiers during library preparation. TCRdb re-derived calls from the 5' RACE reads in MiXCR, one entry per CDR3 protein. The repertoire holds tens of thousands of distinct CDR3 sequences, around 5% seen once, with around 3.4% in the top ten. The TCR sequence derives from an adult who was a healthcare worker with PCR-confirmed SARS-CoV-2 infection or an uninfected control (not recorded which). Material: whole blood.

The CDR3 nucleotides are TGTGCCAGCAGCGGCGGGAGGGCCTACGAGCAGTACTTC. Translated: CASSGGRAYEQYF. V usage is TRBV13 and J usage is TRBJ2-7; 9 positions agree with TRBD2. The germline gives CDR1 PRHDT, CDR2 FYEKMQ (reference sequence). This CDR3 has 13 residues. With V trimmed by 5 bases and J by 2 bases, 1 base remained unmatched.